The clone carrying this TCR beta chain showed up just a few times. The target antigen is unknown. Germline and junction disagree at one end, which may indicate a read error. The entry originates in a study of T cell responses to AZD1222 COVID-19 vaccine. Study-wide results and limits: Repertoires were collected only later (after the peak T cell response had occurred). Along spike, vaccine-associated CD4 TCRs were found throughout, with dominance at 160-218 and 743-854.

Assay: immunoSEQ multiplex PCR; the TCRdb copy retains only in-frame clones and omits some. Here the sample spans tens of thousands of clones, around 80% being singletons. Germline values: CDR1 MGHRA, CDR2 YSYEKL. There are 17 residues in the CDR3. This TCR came from an adult in good health. This sample comprised peripheral blood, obtained on day 0 of AZD1222 vaccination. The genes are TRBV4-1 and TRBJ2-1, with D unclear. This chain's CDR3 is CASSQLDLGFGRGGRVF. CDR3 nucleotides: TGCGCCAGCAGCCAACTGGACCTTGGTTTCGGGCGTGGTGGTAGGGTCTTC.